The T cell receptor (beta chain) described here comes from a study of blood T cell repertoires in COVID-19. J was trimmed by 5 bases and V by 6 bases; bases with no gene match: 11. Germline V CDR1 and CDR2: SGDLS, YYNGEE. There are 16 residues in the CDR3. Clones were read by immunoSEQ multiplex PCR, and TCRdb kept only the in-frame ones, dropping some. This sample has about 670,000 clones; 85% to 90% occur once, and the top ten carry more than 0.25%. J is TRBJ1-4 and V is TRBV9, with 9 positions matching TRBD1. The TCR originated in a woman aged 18 to 35 with acute or convalescent COVID-19. Input material: peripheral blood. The CDR3 is CASTGRTGEGNEKLFF. The CDR3 DNA is TGTGCCAGCACCGGTAGGACAGGGGAAGGAAATGAAAAACTGTTTTTT.